These T cell receptor beta chains were read from a single sample in a study of T cell responses to AZD1222 COVID-19 vaccine. TCRdb's table, derived via immunoSEQ multiplex PCR, lists solely in-frame clones and lacks some. The sample consists of about 200,000 clones, about 92% of them appearing once. The specimen was peripheral blood, collected on day 0 of MenACWY control vaccination. The receptors were sampled from an adult in good health. CDR3s include the opening cysteine and the closing phenylalanine or tryptophan. A D gene is named only where the DNA matches it firmly. Clone size, where shown, is once, few, many, or a class for clones that have expanded.

V gene	J gene	clone size	D gene	CDR3 protein	CDR3 DNA
TRBV5-6	TRBJ2-3	.	TRBD2	CASSLGLAGGQTQYF	TGTGCCAGCAGCTTGGGACTAGCGGGGGGGCAAACGCAGTATTTT
TRBV18	TRBJ1-5	once	.	CASSPVGDQPQHF	TGTGCCAGCTCACCTGTCGGGGATCAGCCCCAGCATTTT
TRBV19	TRBJ2-3	.	.	CASSFLGGTDTQYF	TGTGCCAGTAGTTTTCTAGGGGGCACAGATACGCAGTATTTT
TRBV2	TRBJ1-6	few	.	CASSETGHPNSPLHF	TGTGCCAGCAGCGAGACAGGACATCCTAATTCACCCCTCCACTTT
TRBV6-6	TRBJ1-2	few	TRBD1	CASSLTGDYGYTF	TGTGCCAGCAGCCTGACAGGGGACTATGGCTACACCTTC
TRBV4-2	TRBJ1-6	.	TRBD1	CASSQERARTGTGLTLHF	TGTGCCAGCAGCCAAGAGCGTGCTCGGACAGGGACGGGACTGACCCTCCACTTT
TRBV7-3	TRBJ2-5	.	.	CASSLIPPSGSYQETQYF	TGTGCCAGCAGCTTAATACCCCCCTCAGGGTCCTACCAAGAGACCCAGTACTTC
TRBV28	TRBJ2-7	.	.	CASITGTENYEQYF	TGTGCCAGCATTACCGGGACCGAGAATTACGAGCAGTACTTC
TRBV11-2	TRBJ2-5	.	.	CASSLDLQGSVQETQYF	TGTGCCAGCAGCTTAGATTTGCAGGGAAGTGTGCAAGAGACCCAGTACTTC
TRBV6-2/TRBV6-3	TRBJ1-5	.	.	CASSYSGRTRNQPQHF	TGTGCCAGCAGTTACTCGGGGAGGACCAGGAATCAGCCCCAGCATTTT
TRBV5-4	TRBJ2-7	.	.	CASSLRGEAYEQYF	TGTGCCAGCAGCTTGAGGGGGGAGGCCTACGAGCAGTACTTC
TRBV10-1	TRBJ1-2	.	.	CASSEKSPVANYGYTF	TGCGCCAGCAGTGAGAAGTCGCCAGTAGCTAACTATGGCTACACCTTC
TRBV19	TRBJ1-2	once	TRBD1	CASQQGGYGYTF	TGTGCCAGTCAACAGGGGGGCTATGGCTACACCTTC